This T cell receptor beta chain was profiled in a study of T cell repertoires in cytomegalovirus infection. Background on the study: An indication of both CMV infection and matching HLA type came from public TCR beta signatures. Study-level results: Clonotypes of TCR beta that were HLA-C-restricted and CMV-specific dominated the ex vivo response. The cumulative frequency of public TCR beta families distinguished individuals who carried CMV together with the relevant HLA.

About this clonotype: The antigen remains undetermined.

The V gene lost 8 bases and the J gene lost 3 bases, with 10 bases spanning the gap. The CDR3 is made up of 13 amino acids. CDR1 is LNHNV, CDR2 YYDKDF, per germline (reference sequence). Each CDR3 protein gets one entry after TCRdb re-called the reads with MiXCR. The table shows about 920,000 distinct CDR3 sequences, with roughly 30% occurring only once. Sequenced material: cultured CD8+ T cells from PBMCs, taken from culture after CMV antigen stimulation. This chain joins TRBV15 and TRBJ2-2; D not certain. This receptor was taken from a human donor in good health (CMV status not recorded). Some clones in this sample may be carry-over from other donors' samples. As DNA, the CDR3 is TGTGCCACCTTAACTTCTGACACCGGGGAGCTGTTTTTT. Amino acids: CATLTSDTGELFF.